This T cell receptor beta chain was documented in a study of T cells in Graves' hyperthyroidism and ophthalmopathy. Study-wide background: Peripheral blood was drawn at first diagnosis, prior to all treatment.

Aged 18 to 65, the patients had hyperthyroidism that was newly diagnosed and had lasted under 2 months. Notes on the study in general: Median prediction lead before ophthalmopathy onset was around seven months with the model.

The investigators amplified TCR beta CDR3 regions from RNA transcripts. The study used the HTBI primer set for a first-round RT-PCR of the TCR CDR3. TCRdb independently ran MiXCR on the multiplex PCR reads; one entry per CDR3 protein. Of fewer than 600,000 distinct CDR3 sequences in the sample, around 13% were seen once. From germline, CDR1 is SGHNT and CDR2 YYREEE (reference sequence). The CDR3 sequence is 16 residues long. V lost 4 bases and J lost 3; bases outside the gene matches: 12. This clonotype was picked up a small number of times. The antigen is not known. The sequenced sample consisted of blood. This chain uses TRBV5-4 with TRBJ1-1; 7 bases fit TRBD1. This clonotype originated in a woman in her thirties or forties with Graves' hyperthyroidism. The CDR3 here is CASSRPSTGSDTEAFF. The DNA for the CDR3 is TGTGCCAGCAGCCGACCCTCGACAGGGTCGGACACTGAAGCTTTCTTT.